This T cell receptor (beta chain) is drawn from a study of shared clonotypes between healthy human individuals. As for the study in general: Every donor yielded three CD4 naive, three CD4 memory, two CD8 naive and one CD8 memory plate.

TCRdb's copy holds only in-frame clones and misses some; the assay was immunoSEQ multiplex PCR. The sample includes 2.3 million or so clones, roughly 93% seen only once; the top ten take about 0.39%. Germline V CDR1 and CDR2: SGHNT, YENEEA. The trim removed 5 bases at V and 2 bases at J, leaving 8 bases unmatched. The CDR3 runs to 16 residues. Sequenced sample: naive CD4+ T cells from PBMCs. Subset in this sample: CD45RA+ positively selected. This sequence joins TRBV11-3 and TRBJ2-1; 8 bases agree with TRBD1. This clonotype was sampled from a man between 18 and 29 years old in good health. Some clones in this sample may be carry-over from other donors' samples. DNA for the CDR3: TGTGCCAGCAGCAGACGGACAGGGAAGACCTACAATGAGCAGTTCTTC. It yields the protein CASSRRTGKTYNEQFF.